This T cell receptor (beta chain) was captured by sequencing in a study of blood T cells in healthy people across ages. Trimming removed 2 bases at V and 5 bases at J, with 13 bases between. Germline CDR1 MDHEN, CDR2 SYDVKM. This CDR3 spans 14 amino acids. Study outcomes and limitations: More naive CD4+ cells and higher diversity were found in long-lived than in aged donors.

With regard to this clonotype: Its antigen is unknown.

A second PCR of about 6 to 11 cycles used a sample-barcoded 5' primer and a J-beta primer mix. From the 5' RACE reads, TCRdb called clonotypes with MiXCR, one entry per CDR3 protein. The table lists some 760,000 distinct CDR3 sequences, 20% to 25% of them singletons. The same data also contributed to another study, on T cells of mothers and their children.

This chain links TRBV28 with TRBJ2-7; D is perhaps TRBD2 (6 bases). Source material: blood. The source is a boy aged 5-17 years in good health. The CDR3 here is CASSLAGREDEQYF. The CDR3, as DNA: TGTGCCAGCAGTTTAGCCGGGAGAGAGGACGAGCAGTACTTC.